This T cell receptor beta chain was sequenced during a study of human T cells and chemical hapten exposure. MiXCR was run by TCRdb on the RACE reads, yielding one entry per CDR3 protein. The sample consists of about 55,000 distinct CDR3 sequences, roughly 9% of them appearing once. This clonotype occurred a few times. J gave up 2 bases and V 0 bases, and 6 bases lay outside the gene matches. Germline V gene sequence: CDR1 DFQATT, CDR2 SNEGSKA (reference sequence). The CDR3 sequence is 17 residues long. The time point is: pre-sensitization, week 0. Regarding treatment: therapeutic diphenylcyclopropenone sensitization with weekly scalp DPC. Unfractionated whole blood was the source of the extracted total RNA.

Sequencing used whole blood, obtained in connection with sensitization to the hapten diphenylcyclopropenone (DPC). This clonotype was obtained from a woman in her 30s with alopecia areata. Some clones in this sample may be carry-over from other donors' samples. The chain uses TRBV20-1 and TRBJ1-4; TRBD1 matches 10 bases. CDR3 bases: TGCAGTGCTAGAGAAGGGACAGGGGCCAGGACTAATGAAAAACTGTTTTTT. Protein product: CSAREGTGARTNEKLFF.